Detailed here is one T cell receptor beta chain. The target antigen is unknown. The immunoSEQ assay was version 4, run in survey mode. Libraries were prepared by immunoSEQ multiplex PCR; TCRdb keeps only in-frame clonotypes and omits some of them. The profile shows tens of thousands of clones, around 74% of them singletons. Cells were stimulated with overlapping HIV-1 Gag 15-mer peptides. CD4+ T cells upregulating both CD40 ligand and CD69 were sorted as responding cells. CDR1 is MNHEY and CDR2 is SVGAGI in the germline V gene. This CDR3 comprises 15 residues. J gave up 7 bases and V 4 bases, and 4 bases lay outside the gene matches. The sample comes from a study of persistence of HIV-infected CD4 T cells. Study results and limitations: Antigen-responding cells were enriched for degenerate expanded CDR3beta sequences. TCR analyses could not target the rare provirus-carrying CMV-responding cells.

The TCR was taken from an adult man with HIV who was CMV-seropositive. This rearrangement joins TRBV6-5 to TRBJ2-2; 12 bases match TRBD1. This sample comprised CD4+ T cells sorted from PBMCs after approximately 20-hour stimulation, obtained from a patient who received antiretroviral therapy. The CDR3 loop is CASSWDRGLIGELFF. The CDR3 bases are TGTGCCAGCAGTTGGGACAGGGGGCTGATCGGGGAGCTGTTTTTT.